These 26 T cell receptor beta chains were all obtained from the same sample, sequenced in a study of blood T cells in healthy people across ages. A sample-barcoded 5' primer and a J-beta primer mix were used in a second PCR of roughly 6 to 11 cycles. Using its own MiXCR run on the 5' RACE reads, TCRdb lists one record per CDR3 protein. The sample holds roughly 1,700,000 distinct CDR3 sequences, roughly 30% seen once. Material for sequencing was blood. The source of these receptors is a woman in her thirties in good health.

Only a few counts were recorded for this clonotype. The V call is TRBV3-1, the J call TRBJ1-6, with D possibly being TRBD1 (6 bases). Germline V gene data show CDR1 as LGHDT and CDR2 as YNNKEL (reference sequence). The CDR3 sequence is 14 residues long. V was trimmed by 1 base and J by 7 bases, leaving 8 bases between them. The DNA for the CDR3 is TGTGCCAGCAGCCAAGGACAGGAGAATTCACCCCTCCACTTT. As protein: CASSQGQENSPLHF.

This clonotype was detected many times. The chain couples TRBV2 to TRBJ2-5, with 8 bases that match TRBD2. The CDR3 loop spans 13 amino acids. The trim removed 8 bases at V and 2 bases at J, leaving 4 bases unmatched. Germline loops: CDR1 SNHLY, CDR2 FYNNEI. CDR3 protein: CASRASGQETQYF. The CDR3 DNA reads TGTGCCAGCCGGGCTAGCGGGCAAGAGACCCAGTACTTC.

The genes are TRBV12-3 or TRBV12-4 and TRBJ1-1, with 7 positions matching TRBD1. CDR3 length: 11 amino acids. V lost 6 bases, J lost 11 bases, and 6 bases stayed unmatched. CDR3 nucleotides: TGTGCCAGCAGAACAACAGGGGTGGCTTTCTTT. Amino acid sequence: CASRTTGVAFF.

The chain links TRBV19 to TRBJ2-7, with 7 bases lining up with TRBD2. V dropped 5 bases and J dropped 3; count of bases not matched to a gene: 10. The length of the CDR3 is 15 residues. Germline-derived CDR1 and CDR2 are LNHDA and SQIVND (reference sequence). The CDR3 region has the DNA TGTGCCAGTAGTGTGATAGCGGGCCTGGACTACGAGCAGTACTTC. Protein: CASSVIAGLDYEQYF.

This clonotype is a singleton in its sample. With a much larger clone just one base away, this may be a read error. The V gene is TRBV28, the J gene TRBJ2-7, with D possibly matching TRBD2 (5 bases). Germline CDR1 MDHEN, CDR2 SYDVKM. The CDR3 totals 14 residues. The V end lost 7 bases, the J end lost 9 bases, and 22 bases lay between the germline ends. The chain's CDR3 is CASNTETTRVVQYF. CDR3 coding DNA: TGTGCCAGCAACACCGAGACTACCCGGGTCGTGCAGTACTTC.

The V call is TRBV20-1, the J call TRBJ1-5; TRBD1 matches 7 bases. With 3 bases clipped from V and 0 bases from J, the junction kept 5 bases outside the gene matches. The length of the CDR3 is 15 residues. In germline, CDR1 is DFQATT, CDR2 SNEGSKA (reference sequence). CDR3 in amino acids: CSARRGHNSNQPQHF. CDR3 sequence (DNA): TGCAGTGCTAGGAGGGGGCACAATAGCAATCAGCCCCAGCATTTT.

Ten or more counts support this clonotype. The V and J genes are TRBV20-1 and TRBJ2-4; tentatively, D is TRBD1 (5 bases). The germline CDR1 and CDR2 sequences are DFQATT and SNEGSKA (reference sequence). This CDR3 region has 15 residues. Trimming took 3 bases from V and 0 from J, leaving 12 bases between them. The CDR3 loop reads CSASQPGLAKNIQYF. The CDR3 nucleotides read TGCAGTGCTAGTCAACCAGGGCTAGCCAAAAACATTCAGTACTTC.

In the case of this clonotype: This sequence may be a read error, since a much larger clone differs from it by one base. The rearrangement links TRBV6-5 to TRBJ2-1; 9 bases fit TRBD1. The CDR3 sequence is 14 residues long. From germline, CDR1 is MNHEY and CDR2 SVGAGI. The CDR3, as DNA: TGTGCCAGCAGTCCCCGGGACAGGGAGGACGAGCAGCACTTC. As protein: CASSPRDREDEQHF.

The V and J genes are TRBV5-4 and TRBJ2-1; 8 bases map to TRBD2. The CDR3 extends over 14 amino acids. V shed 3 bases, J shed 7 bases, and the junction held 6 bases outside the gene matches. Germline values: CDR1 SGHNT, CDR2 YYREEE (reference sequence). Here the CDR3 DNA reads TGTGCCAGCAGCTATCCGGGACTAGGGAATGAGCAGTTCTTC. Its protein product is CASSYPGLGNEQFF. Looking up the rest from reference TRBV5-4 and TRBJ2-1 gives the full variable domain: ETGVTQSPTHLIKTRGQQVTLRCSSQSGHNTVSWYQQALGQGPQFIFQYYREEENGRGNFPPRFSGLQFPNYSSELNVNALELDDSALYLCASSYPGLGNEQFFGPGTRLTVL.

The chain couples TRBV18 to TRBJ2-1; 14 bases align to TRBD2. Germline CDR1 reads KGHSH; CDR2 reads LQKENI. V shed 1 base and J 7 bases; nucleotides not matched to a gene: 3. The CDR3 runs 16 residues. CDR3: CASSPLTSGRGNEQFF. The CDR3, as DNA: TGTGCCAGCTCACCACTGACTAGCGGGAGGGGGAATGAGCAGTTCTTC.

The chain has TRBV7-2 and TRBJ2-5, with TRBD2 matching over 7 bases. CDR3 length equals 13 residues. Per the germline V gene, CDR1 is SGHTA and CDR2 is FQGNSA. V dropped 8 bases and J dropped 11; count of bases not matched to a gene: 14. The CDR3 DNA sequence: TGTGCCAGCGGCTGGGGGGGACTGGGAGAACAGTACTTC. This encodes CASGWGGLGEQYF.

This clonotype has more than one count but fewer than ten. This rearrangement joins TRBV20-1 to TRBJ2-1, with TRBD2 matching 15 bases. Per germline, CDR1 DFQATT and CDR2 SNEGSKA (reference sequence). Unmatched junction bases numbered 3, after V lost 4 bases and J lost 2 bases. The CDR3 consists of 16 residues. The CDR3 region has the DNA TGCAGTGCTACCTGGACTAGCGGGAGGGCCTACAATGAGCAGTTCTTC. Its translation: CSATWTSGRAYNEQFF.

Only a few counts were recorded for this clonotype. The chain combines TRBV4-1 with TRBJ1-4; the match to TRBD1 covers 7 bases. The CDR3 sequence is 17 residues long. Germline CDR1 reads MGHRA; CDR2 reads YSYEKL. J gave up 8 bases and V 0 bases, and 12 bases lay outside the gene matches. This CDR3 reads CASSQDRGGDSFEKLFF. For the CDR3, the DNA is TGCGCCAGCAGCCAAGATCGTGGCGGGGACAGCTTCGAAAAACTGTTTTTT.

This chain links TRBV7-6 with TRBJ2-7; D possibly corresponds to TRBD1 (5 bases). The CDR3 has 13 amino acids. Germline V CDR1 and CDR2: SGHVS, FNYEAQ. Trimming took off 4 bases at V and 5 bases at J, with 12 bases between the two ends. This CDR3 reads CASSSVVGHEQYF. In DNA, the CDR3 is TGTGCCAGCAGCTCCGTTGTGGGGCACGAGCAGTACTTC.

In nucleotides, the CDR3 is TGCAGTGCTCAAAAGGGCGCGGGGTCCGCAGATACGCAGTATTTT. Its translation is CSAQKGAGSADTQYF. The V gene is TRBV20-1, the J gene TRBJ2-3, with a possible D match to TRBD2 (6 bases). Trimming pared 5 bases from V and 4 bases from J, leaving 19 bases between. This CDR3 comprises 15 residues. Germline V lookup: CDR1 DFQATT, CDR2 SNEGSKA (reference sequence).

This chain links TRBV10-1 with TRBJ2-4; 9 positions agree with TRBD1. In germline, CDR1 is WNHNN, CDR2 SYGVQD (reference sequence). This CDR3 spans 14 amino acids. The ends lost 3 bases at V and 13 bases at J; junction bases unmatched: 10. CDR3 DNA: TGCGCCAGCAGTGACACGGACAGGGGTAAGAAGCAGTACTTC. Protein: CASSDTDRGKKQYF.

Remarks on this clonotype: A read error may produce the germline difference seen at one junction end. The gene calls are TRBV12-3 or TRBV12-4 and TRBJ1-2; maybe TRBD1 (6 bases). The CDR3 has 13 residues. CDR3 in amino acids: CAGSLGGVYGYTF. In DNA, the CDR3 is TGTGCCGGCAGTTTAGGGGGAGTCTATGGCTACACCTTC.

The chain recombines TRBV10-3 with TRBJ2-5; possibly TRBD1 for D (7 bases). Near its end, the DNA agrees better with TRBJ2-7, so the J call may be wrong. The germline gives CDR1 ENHRY, CDR2 SYGVKD. The CDR3 sequence is 14 residues long. The CDR3 sequence: CAIREGQSLSEQYF. The CDR3 bases are TGTGCCATCAGGGAGGGACAGTCCCTCTCCGAGCAGTACTTC.

This chain joins TRBV9 and TRBJ2-3, with 7 nucleotides matching TRBD1. The J segment lost 2 bases and the V segment lost 4 bases, leaving 7 bases of the junction unmatched. The CDR3 extends over 15 amino acids. CDR1 and CDR2 (germline): SGDLS, YYNGEE. CDR3 sequence: CASSRQQGTTDTQYF. The CDR3 region has the DNA TGTGCCAGCAGCAGACAACAGGGGACCACAGATACGCAGTATTTT.

The table lists this clonotype with a few counts. CDR3 nucleotide sequence: TGCAGTGCTAGTGTCTCTAGCGGGGGCGCGGATGAGCAGTTCTTC. This encodes CSASVSSGGADEQFF. The chain has TRBV20-1 and TRBJ2-1; 10 positions match TRBD2. J lost 8 bases, V lost 3 bases, and 10 bases had no gene match. Germline V gene data show CDR1 as DFQATT and CDR2 as SNEGSKA (reference sequence). This CDR3 spans 15 amino acids.

The table lists this clonotype with a few counts. At one end the junction does not follow the germline gene, possibly because of a read error. The V call is TRBV5-1, the J call TRBJ2-1, with D unclear. Looked up from germline, CDR1 is SGHRS and CDR2 is YFSETQ. CDR3 size: 14 residues. The DNA of the CDR3 is TGCACCAGCAGAAGCGCGAGCTCCTACAATGAGCAGTTCTTC. Translation: CTSRSASSYNEQFF.

This chain joins TRBV13 and TRBJ2-7; 10 positions match TRBD2. With V trimmed by 5 bases and J by 4 bases, 8 bases remained unmatched. Per germline, CDR1 PRHDT and CDR2 FYEKMQ (reference sequence). CDR3 length: 15 amino acids. The CDR3 here is CASSQYLAGAYEQYF. In DNA, the CDR3 is TGTGCCAGCAGCCAATATCTAGCGGGAGCTTACGAGCAGTACTTC. Filled out from reference TRBV13 and TRBJ2-7, the complete variable domain reads AAGVIQSPRHLIKEKRETATLKCYPIPRHDTVYWYQQGPGQDPQFLISFYEKMQSDKGSIPDRFSAQQFSDYHSELNMSSLELGDSALYFCASSQYLAGAYEQYFGPGTRLTVT.

The chain couples TRBV12-3 or TRBV12-4 to TRBJ1-4; TRBD1 is a possible D gene (6 bases). CDR3 length: 13 residues. The V and J ends lost 3 bases and 6 bases respectively, with 8 bases between them. This CDR3 is CASSFYRDEKLFF. Here the CDR3 DNA reads TGTGCCAGCAGTTTTTACAGGGATGAAAAACTGTTTTTT.

The CDR3 sequence: CSATLGQGDSYGYTF. In DNA, the CDR3 is TGCAGTGCTACCCTTGGGCAGGGGGATAGCTATGGCTACACCTTC. The genes are TRBV20-1 and TRBJ1-2; the match to TRBD1 covers 7 bases. This CDR3 region has 15 residues. From germline, CDR1 is DFQATT and CDR2 SNEGSKA (reference sequence). The V segment lost 4 bases and the J segment 4 bases; nucleotides outside the gene matches: 12.

The V call is TRBV29-1, the J call TRBJ2-3; D is ambiguous. This CDR3 region has 13 residues. V gave up 5 bases and J gave up 4 bases, with 13 bases separating them. Germline CDR1 reads SQVTM; CDR2 reads ANQGSEA. The CDR3 sequence: CSVSGLPPDTQYF. For the CDR3, the DNA is TGCAGCGTTTCCGGTTTACCTCCAGATACGCAGTATTTT.

The chain uses TRBV6-2 or TRBV6-3 and TRBJ1-4; D is undetermined. The V gene lost 8 bases and the J gene lost 7 bases, with 20 bases spanning the gap. This CDR3 spans 15 amino acids. Germline V gene sequence: CDR1 MNHEY, CDR2 SVGEGT. The CDR3 reads CASRATGIGGEKLFF. CDR3 DNA: TGTGCCAGCCGGGCTACGGGCATCGGCGGTGAAAAACTGTTTTTT.